A single sample gave rise to the 26 T cell receptor beta chains below, sequenced in a study of monozygotic twins with inflammatory bowel disease. TCRdb reprocessed the 5' RACE reads, with one entry per CDR3 protein and no DNA. Its clone listing holds about 110,000 distinct CDR3 sequences. The sample was blood. Receptor source: a human donor with ulcerative colitis or Crohn's disease, or a healthy co-twin of an affected twin (not recorded which).

This rearrangement joins TRBV7-8 to TRBJ2-3; with no DNA, the TCRdb D assignment of TRBD2 cannot be verified. Per the germline V gene, CDR1 is SGHVS and CDR2 is FQNEAQ. This CDR3 contains 16 residues. The CDR3 spells CASSVTSGASTDTQYF.

V and J are TRBV27 and TRBJ2-1; without DNA, the TCRdb call of TRBD2 cannot be checked. This CDR3 has 14 residues. CDR1 is MNHEY, CDR2 SMNVEV, per germline (reference sequence). The chain's CDR3 is CASSLGTSTNEQFF.

The chain uses TRBV5-1 and TRBJ2-5; the D call of TRBD2 rests on TCRdb alone, since no DNA is present to check it. Germline V CDR1 and CDR2: SGHRS, YFSETQ. This CDR3 has 15 residues. CDR3 region: CASSASGPSEETQYF.

The chain links TRBV4-1 to TRBJ1-1; TCRdb reports TRBD1, a call that lacks DNA to check it against. The CDR3 is made up of 15 amino acids. Germline V gives CDR1 MGHRA, CDR2 YSYEKL. The CDR3 here is CASSLTGGINTEAFF.

The chain uses TRBV11-2 and TRBJ1-1. The length of the CDR3 is 12 residues. Per germline, CDR1 SGHAT and CDR2 FQNNGV. The CDR3 spells CASSLTRTEAFF.

The chain recombines TRBV6-1 with TRBJ2-2; TCRdb selects TRBD1, and the lack of DNA leaves this call unchecked. CDR3 length: 14 residues. Germline values: CDR1 MNHNS, CDR2 SASEGT. CDR3 sequence reads: CASTDRGDTGELFF.

The chain's CDR3 is CASSAVRGATPDTQYF. The V gene is TRBV5-4, the J gene TRBJ2-3; TCRdb designates TRBD1, a call that cannot be tested without DNA. The CDR3 consists of 16 residues. The germline CDR1 and CDR2 sequences are SGHNT and YYREEE (reference sequence).

The CDR3 reads CASSSWTTGNPEAFF. The chain recombines TRBV27 with TRBJ1-1; the TCRdb call, TRBD1, lacks DNA for checking. The CDR3 is 15 amino acids. Germline V lookup: CDR1 MNHEY, CDR2 SMNVEV (reference sequence).

This CDR3 is CASSFRQGGRNQPQHF. This sequence joins TRBV12-3 or TRBV12-4 and TRBJ1-5; TCRdb calls TRBD1, which cannot be checked without DNA. The CDR3 extends over 16 amino acids.

The rearrangement uses TRBV6-1 and TRBJ1-5. Germline values: CDR1 MNHNS, CDR2 SASEGT. The CDR3 totals 14 residues. CDR3 loop: CASNPSPVNQPQHF.

This chain uses TRBV28 with TRBJ2-1. CDR3 length: 14 amino acids. Germline V CDR1 and CDR2: MDHEN, SYDVKM. CDR3 protein: CASSFRGSYNEQFF.

This chain connects TRBV11-2 to TRBJ2-1; as DNA is missing, the TRBD1 call by TCRdb cannot be tested. This CDR3 is built from 13 residues. CDR1 and CDR2 from the germline V gene are SGHAT and FQNNGV. The CDR3 region is CASSQGSFGEQFF.

The chain combines TRBV7-9 with TRBJ2-6. The germline CDR1 and CDR2 sequences are SEHNR and FQNEAQ (reference sequence). This CDR3 is built from 14 residues. The CDR3 spells CASSLGENSNVLTF.

The chain is built from TRBV11-2 and TRBJ2-7; lacking DNA, the TRBD1 call made by TCRdb goes unchecked. Germline lookup yields CDR1 SGHAT and CDR2 FQNNGV. The CDR3 contains 13 residues. This chain's CDR3 is CASSMGQPYEQYF.

The chain recombines TRBV12-3 or TRBV12-4 with TRBJ2-2. The CDR3 is 14 residues long. CDR3 region: CASSLGLGSGELFF.

The genes are TRBV6-5 and TRBJ1-5; TCRdb lists TRBD1, though no DNA is available to test this call. The CDR3 is 17 residues long. Germline V gene data show CDR1 as MNHEY and CDR2 as SVGAGI. Here the CDR3 reads CASTLGSGPYSNQPQHF.

Here the CDR3 reads CASSSETGRTEAFF. The chain combines TRBV5-1 with TRBJ1-1; TCRdb's assignment of TRBD1 cannot be checked, as there is no DNA. CDR3 size: 14 residues. Germline values: CDR1 SGHRS, CDR2 YFSETQ. Based on the CDR3 plus reference TRBV5-1 and TRBJ1-1, the full variable domain is KAGVTQTPRYLIKTRGQQVTLSCSPISGHRSVSWYQQTPGQGLQFLFEYFSETQRNKGNFPGRFSGRQFSNSRSEMNVSTLELGDSALYLCASSSETGRTEAFFGQGTRLTVV.

The chain is built from TRBV7-9 and TRBJ1-2. The CDR3 sequence is 14 residues long. Germline V gene sequence: CDR1 SEHNR, CDR2 FQNEAQ (reference sequence). CDR3 in amino acids: CASSLAGGNHGYTF. Supplemented by reference TRBV7-9 and TRBJ1-2, the full variable domain reads DTGVSQNPRHKITKRGQNVTFRCDPISEHNRLYWYRQTLGQGPEFLTYFQNEAQLEKSRLLSDRFSAERPKGSFSTLEIQRTEQGDSAMYLCASSLAGGNHGYTFGSGTRLTVV.

This rearrangement joins TRBV27 to TRBJ1-1; there is no DNA to check the TCRdb D call of TRBD1. CDR3 size: 15 residues. Germline values: CDR1 MNHEY, CDR2 SMNVEV (reference sequence). The CDR3 loop is CASSLGLGRGPEAFF.

The chain links TRBV12-5 to TRBJ1-5; TCRdb picks TRBD1, but there is no DNA to check that call. This CDR3 has 16 amino acids. Germline V CDR1 and CDR2: LGHNT, FRNRAP. CDR3 region: CASGLVQLTGGQPQHF.

The rearrangement uses TRBV30 and TRBJ1-1. Germline CDR1 reads GTSNPN; CDR2 reads SVGIG (reference sequence). The CDR3 is 14 amino acids. CDR3 protein: CACEGRVQNTEAFF.

This chain links TRBV15 with TRBJ2-4; as DNA is missing, the TRBD1 call by TCRdb cannot be tested. Germline V gene data show CDR1 as LNHNV and CDR2 as YYDKDF (reference sequence). CDR3 size: 12 residues. The CDR3 loop is CATSSAGDIQYF. The full variable domain, its missing parts supplied by reference TRBV15 and TRBJ2-4, is DAMVIQNPRYQVTQFGKPVTLSCSQTLNHNVMYWYQQKSSQAPKLLFHYYDKDFNNEADTPDNFQSRRPNTSFCFLDIRSPGLGDTAMYLCATSSAGDIQYFGAGTRLSVL.

This chain uses TRBV4-2 with TRBJ2-1; TCRdb's D call of TRBD2 is untestable without DNA. Germline CDR1 reads LGHNA; CDR2 reads YNFKEQ. This CDR3 comprises 16 residues. The CDR3 reads CASSQGRGSSYNEQFF.

The V call is TRBV12-3 or TRBV12-4, the J call TRBJ2-1; no DNA is available, so the TRBD2 call from TCRdb remains unchecked. This CDR3 spans 15 amino acids. The CDR3 reads CASSIEGLAGNEQFF.

The V gene is TRBV10-3, the J gene TRBJ1-5; with no DNA, the TCRdb D assignment of TRBD1 cannot be verified. Germline-derived CDR1 and CDR2 are ENHRY and SYGVKD. This CDR3 has 16 amino acids. CDR3 sequence reads: CAISEGGGRDDQPQHF.

This chain uses TRBV4-2 with TRBJ1-2; the TCRdb call, TRBD1, lacks DNA for checking. The length of the CDR3 is 14 residues. CDR1 LGHNA and CDR2 YNFKEQ come from the germline V gene. CDR3 residues: CASSQQGSNYGYTF.